Included here is one TCR beta chain sequence, with context. The data belong to a study of blood T cell repertoires in COVID-19. Sequenced by immunoSEQ multiplex PCR; TCRdb stores in-frame clones only, minus some. This table holds 150,000 or so clones, approximately 83% found once. The CDR3 totals 15 residues. V was cut by 4 bases and J by 2 bases, with 15 bases left in between. CDR1 is SGHRS and CDR2 is YFSETQ in the germline V gene. The sample was peripheral blood. The V call is TRBV5-1, the J call TRBJ2-5; the D gene is possibly TRBD1 (6 bases). The receptor's source is a woman aged 60-70 years with acute or convalescent COVID-19. CDR3 loop: CASSDGQQYQETQYF. DNA for the CDR3: TGCGCCAGCAGCGACGGACAGCAATATCAAGAGACCCAGTACTTC.